Shown below are 5 T cell receptor beta chains from a single sample sequenced in a study of blood T cell repertoires in COVID-19. Produced via immunoSEQ multiplex PCR; TCRdb's table is partial and in-frame only. The sample carries approximately 250,000 clones, approximately 83% recorded once. Sequencing was carried out using peripheral blood. These receptors came from a woman aged 45-65 years with acute or convalescent COVID-19.

The V and J genes are TRBV3-1 (or the pseudogene TRBV3-2) and TRBJ2-7; 9 positions agree with TRBD2. The length of the CDR3 is 18 residues. CDR1 is LGHDT, CDR2 YNNKEL, per germline (reference sequence). The V gene end was trimmed by 3 bases and the J gene end by 0 bases; junction bases not matched to a gene: 12. In DNA form, the CDR3 reads TGTGCCAGCAGCCAGAGCTGGCTAGCGGGGACCATCTCCTACGAGCAGTACTTC. Amino acids: CASSQSWLAGTISYEQYF.

CDR3 sequence reads: CASSQELGARNEQYF. CDR3 in DNA: TGCGCCAGCAGCCAAGAATTGGGGGCGCGGAACGAGCAGTACTTC. The rearrangement links TRBV4-1 to TRBJ2-7, with a possible D match to TRBD1 (6 bases). V shed 0 bases and J shed 5 bases, with 14 bases lying between them. Germline V gives CDR1 MGHRA, CDR2 YSYEKL. This CDR3 is 15 amino acids long.

The V call is TRBV3-1 (or the pseudogene TRBV3-2), the J call TRBJ1-1, with 7 bases matching TRBD1. Trimming took 7 bases from V and 11 from J; bases not matched to a gene: 10. This CDR3 comprises 12 residues. The germline V gene has CDR1 LGHDT and CDR2 YNNKEL (reference sequence). CDR3 DNA: TGTGCCAGCATCCCGCAACAGGGACAGGCTTTCTTT. Its protein product is CASIPQQGQAFF.

The chain couples TRBV6-5 to TRBJ2-1, with 8 bases identical to TRBD2. The CDR3 loop spans 14 amino acids. Trimming removed 7 bases from V and 7 bases from J; junction bases left unmatched: 9. The V gene's germline CDR1 is MNHEY and CDR2 SVGAGI. CDR3 nucleotide sequence: TGTGCCAGCAATCCGGGGGGGTCCCTGAATGAGCAGTTCTTC. Amino acids: CASNPGGSLNEQFF.

The rearrangement joins TRBV28 to TRBJ1-4; tentative D call: TRBD1 (5 bases). V lost 9 bases, J lost 2 bases, and 10 bases lay in between. This CDR3 is built from 13 residues. The V gene's germline CDR1 is MDHEN and CDR2 SYDVKM. CDR3 DNA: TGTGCCAGTTCGACAGCTACTAATGAAAAACTGTTTTTT. As protein: CASSTATNEKLFF. Filled out from reference TRBV28 and TRBJ1-4, the complete variable domain reads DVKVTQSSRYLVKRTGEKVFLECVQDMDHENMFWYRQDPGLGLRLIYFSYDVKMKEKGDIPEGYSVSREKKERFSLILESASTNQTSMYLCASSTATNEKLFFGSGTQLSVL.